The 18 T cell receptor beta chains in this list originate from one sample, sequenced in a study of shared clonotypes between healthy human individuals. Assay used: immunoSEQ multiplex PCR; TCRdb lists only in-frame clones, some missing. The sample holds some 980,000 clones, roughly 72% seen once. The specimen sequenced was memory CD4+ T cells sorted from blood. As to subset: CD45RA-negative fraction. Source of these receptors: a man aged 18 to 29 in good health.

The V and J genes are TRBV18 and TRBJ1-1, with D unclear. This CDR3 has 13 residues. Germline V gives CDR1 KGHSH, CDR2 LQKENI. V was cut by 4 bases and J by 11 bases, with 17 bases left in between. The CDR3, as DNA: TGTGCCAGCTCACAGGGTCTCACCCCGGAGGCTTTCTTT. As protein: CASSQGLTPEAFF.

V gene TRBV28 combines with J gene TRBJ2-3; no clear D. The CDR3 has 14 amino acids. The V gene lost 4 bases and the J gene lost 0 bases, with 8 bases spanning the gap. The V gene's germline CDR1 is MDHEN and CDR2 SYDVKM. CDR3 region: CASSWTTSTDTQYF. CDR3 DNA: TGTGCCAGCAGTTGGACGACAAGCACAGATACGCAGTATTTT.

This clone was observed once. The gene calls are TRBV9 and TRBJ1-6; weak D call: TRBD1 (6 bases). Germline V gene data show CDR1 as SGDLS and CDR2 as YYNGEE. The CDR3 totals 14 residues. Trimming removed 6 bases from V and 7 bases from J, with 14 bases in between. CDR3 coding DNA: TGTGCCAGCACCCAGACAGGCTCAAATTCACCCCTCCACTTT. Translating it yields CASTQTGSNSPLHF.

V is TRBV10-3 and J is TRBJ1-1; D unclear. V lost 0 bases to trimming and J lost 1 base, with 9 bases between them. Per germline, CDR1 ENHRY and CDR2 SYGVKD. The CDR3 is 15 amino acids. CDR3 nucleotide sequence: TGTGCCATCAGTGAGTCGTCACGGTCGAACACTGAAGCTTTCTTT. The encoded protein is CAISESSRSNTEAFF.

This clone has a handful of counts. V and J are TRBV5-1 and TRBJ1-6; 7 nucleotides line up with TRBD1. Germline CDR1 is SGHRS and CDR2 is YFSETQ. CDR3 length: 15 amino acids. The V segment lost 3 bases and the J segment 4 bases; nucleotides outside the gene matches: 4. The CDR3 protein is CASSSGTDYNSPLHF. As DNA, the CDR3 is TGCGCCAGCAGCTCCGGGACAGATTATAATTCACCCCTCCACTTT.

The chain links TRBV10-3 to TRBJ1-4; D may be TRBD1 (6 bases). The CDR3 loop spans 15 amino acids. CDR1 is ENHRY, CDR2 SYGVKD, per germline. Trimming stripped 0 bases from V and 8 bases from J, with 13 bases between. CDR3: CAISESGGLAEKLFF. The CDR3 coding sequence is TGTGCCATCAGTGAGTCAGGGGGACTGGCAGAAAAACTGTTTTTT.

V is TRBV6-1 and J is TRBJ1-5; D is uncertain. Germline V CDR1 and CDR2: MNHNS, SASEGT. V lost 4 bases, J lost 3 bases, and 13 bases lay in between. CDR3 size: 15 residues. CDR3 residues: CASSVARGYNQPQHF. DNA of the CDR3: TGTGCCAGCAGTGTTGCAAGAGGGTACAATCAGCCCCAGCATTTT.

This chain links TRBV5-1 with TRBJ2-1; TRBD1 aligns across 9 bases. Per the germline V gene, CDR1 is SGHRS and CDR2 is YFSETQ. V dropped 4 bases and J dropped 1; count of bases not matched to a gene: 9. This CDR3 spans 17 amino acids. The CDR3 coding sequence is TGCGCCAGCAGCGGAGGACAGGGGACGGGATCCTACAATGAGCAGTTCTTC. This gives the protein CASSGGQGTGSYNEQFF. Using reference TRBV5-1 and TRBJ2-1 for the parts outside the CDR3, the full variable domain is KAGVTQTPRYLIKTRGQQVTLSCSPISGHRSVSWYQQTPGQGLQFLFEYFSETQRNKGNFPGRFSGRQFSNSRSEMNVSTLELGDSALYLCASSGGQGTGSYNEQFFGPGTRLTVL.

V gene TRBV5-4 combines with J gene TRBJ2-3, with D possibly TRBD1 on 6 matching bases. The V gene's germline CDR1 is SGHNT and CDR2 YYREEE (reference sequence). V shed 1 base and J shed 0 bases, with 12 bases lying between them. CDR3 length: 16 residues. This chain's CDR3 is CASSLRSQGSTDTQYF. CDR3 in DNA: TGTGCCAGCAGCTTGCGTTCCCAGGGGAGCACAGATACGCAGTATTTT.

The CDR3 sequence: CASSTQGYEQYF. The CDR3 coding sequence is TGTGCCAGCAGCACCCAGGGCTACGAGCAGTACTTC. The chain is built from TRBV7-9 and TRBJ2-7; D is perhaps TRBD1 (5 bases). The V gene lost 5 bases and the J gene lost 3 bases, with 8 bases spanning the gap. CDR1 is SEHNR, CDR2 FQNEAQ, per germline (reference sequence). CDR3 size: 12 residues.

With respect to this clone: It differs at one base from a far larger clone, so likely a read error. Other DNA sequences within the sample encode an identical CDR3. V and J are TRBV7-6 and TRBJ2-5; no clear D. Germline-derived CDR1 and CDR2 are SGHVS and FNYEAQ. This CDR3 is 11 amino acids long. V gave up 5 bases and J gave up 5 bases, with 6 bases separating them. CDR3 sequence (DNA): TGTGCCAGCAGCCCCGGGGAGACCCAGTACTTC. This codes for CASSPGETQYF.

The V call is TRBV30, the J call TRBJ1-1; TRBD1 matches at 9 bases. The length of the CDR3 is 16 residues. V gave up 2 bases and J gave up 1 base; unmatched junction bases: 8. Germline values: CDR1 GTSNPN, CDR2 SVGIG (reference sequence). Here the CDR3 reads CAWSTRQGVRNTEAFF. The DNA of the CDR3 is TGTGCCTGGAGTACCCGACAGGGGGTGCGGAACACTGAAGCTTTCTTT.

This clone was seen a handful of times. CDR3: CASSTVQGSGEQFF. CDR3 DNA: TGTGCCAGCTCAACAGTACAGGGCTCCGGGGAGCAGTTCTTC. This rearrangement joins TRBV18 to TRBJ2-1; tentative D call: TRBD1 (6 bases). The CDR3 has 14 residues. Deletions cut 5 bases from V and 10 bases from J, with 18 bases between. Per the germline V gene, CDR1 is KGHSH and CDR2 is LQKENI.

V usage is TRBV21-1 and J usage is TRBJ1-2; TRBD1, the table's D call, lacks a check against the DNA. TRBV21-1 constitutes a pseudogene. The CDR3 is 16 amino acids. The CDR3 is CASSIRGTGDWYGYTF. In DNA form, the CDR3 reads TGTGCCAGCAGCATTCGAGGGACAGGAGATTGGTATGGCTACACCTTC.

This sequence joins TRBV7-9 and TRBJ1-5, with D possibly matching TRBD1 (5 bases). The CDR3 has 15 amino acids. V dropped 2 bases and J dropped 7 bases, with 15 bases sitting between them. From germline, CDR1 is SEHNR and CDR2 FQNEAQ (reference sequence). This CDR3 reads CASSLTHQGDQPQHF. As DNA, the CDR3 is TGTGCCAGCAGCTTAACGCACCAGGGTGACCAGCCCCAGCATTTT. Combining the CDR3 with reference TRBV7-9 and TRBJ1-5 gives the whole variable domain DTGVSQNPRHKITKRGQNVTFRCDPISEHNRLYWYRQTLGQGPEFLTYFQNEAQLEKSRLLSDRFSAERPKGSFSTLEIQRTEQGDSAMYLCASSLTHQGDQPQHFGDGTRLSIL.

The chain combines TRBV7-8 with TRBJ1-2; D unclear. This CDR3 is 13 amino acids long. Trimming left V 5 bases short and J 8 bases short, with 15 bases between. Germline V lookup: CDR1 SGHVS, CDR2 FQNEAQ. The CDR3 bases are TGTGCCAGCAGCGGAGAAGCTCCCCAAGGCTACACCTTC. Amino acids: CASSGEAPQGYTF.

This clone has more than one count but fewer than ten. The chain couples TRBV5-8 to TRBJ1-2, with unresolved D. The CDR3 totals 16 residues. Germline V CDR1 and CDR2: SGHTS, YDEGEE. With 3 bases removed from V and 6 bases from J, the gap between germline ends came to 21 bases. The DNA of the CDR3 is TGTGCCAGCAGCTATTCCTTTACTGCCCCCAAAGATGGCTACACCTTC. It yields the protein CASSYSFTAPKDGYTF.

V usage is TRBV19 and J usage is TRBJ1-3; D possibly corresponds to TRBD1 (6 bases). This CDR3 is built from 16 residues. CDR1 is LNHDA, CDR2 SQIVND, per germline (reference sequence). V dropped 9 bases and J dropped 2 bases, with 20 bases sitting between them. CDR3 bases: TGTGCCAGCCGCGTACAGGGTGTCAATCCTGGAAACACCATATATTTT. Translating it yields CASRVQGVNPGNTIYF. Complete variable domain (other parts from reference TRBV19 and TRBJ1-3): DGGITQSPKYLFRKEGQNVTLSCEQNLNHDAMYWYRQDPGQGLRLIYYSQIVNDFQKGDIAEGYSVSREKKESFPLTVTSAQKNPTAFYLCASRVQGVNPGNTIYFGEGSWLTVV.